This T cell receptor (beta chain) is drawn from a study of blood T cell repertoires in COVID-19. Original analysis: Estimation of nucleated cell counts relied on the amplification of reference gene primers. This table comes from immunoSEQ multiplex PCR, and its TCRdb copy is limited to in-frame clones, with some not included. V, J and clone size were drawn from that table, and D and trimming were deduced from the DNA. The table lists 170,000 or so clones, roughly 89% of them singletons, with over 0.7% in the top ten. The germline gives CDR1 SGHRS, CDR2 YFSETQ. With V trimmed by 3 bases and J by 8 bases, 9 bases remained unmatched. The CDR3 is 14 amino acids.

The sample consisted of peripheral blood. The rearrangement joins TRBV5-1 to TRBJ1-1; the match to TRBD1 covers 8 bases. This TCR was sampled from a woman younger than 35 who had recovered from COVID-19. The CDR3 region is CASSSGTGGKEAFF. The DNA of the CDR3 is TGCGCCAGCAGCTCCGGGACAGGCGGAAAAGAAGCTTTCTTT.